This is a list of T cell receptor beta chains from one sample in a study of T-cell memory formation after mild COVID-19. TCRdb passed the 5' RACE reads through MiXCR, listing each CDR3 protein once. The sample includes 100,000 to 150,000 distinct CDR3 sequences, about 15% of them seen just once. What was sequenced was PBMCs or a T cell subset sorted from them (not recorded which). The receptors stem from an adult woman who had mild COVID-19 (a few samples of this study predate the infection). Cell type and time point are not known. Both conserved end residues are part of each CDR3. D genes are given only for firm matches. Size tells how often a clone was seen (once, few, many) or the class of an expanded clone, and some rows leave it out.

J gene | V gene | clone size | D gene | CDR3 DNA | CDR3 protein
TRBJ2-2 | TRBV11-2 | NA | NA | TGTGCCAGCAGCTTAGACTTGTATGGAGCCGCTGGGGAGCTGTTTTTT | CASSLDLYGAAGELFF
TRBJ2-3 | TRBV5-1 | few | NA | TGCGCCAGCAGCCTGGGGTCCCCAGATACGCAGTATTTT | CASSLGSPDTQYF
TRBJ2-3 | TRBV29-1 | NA | NA | TGCAGCGCCCTTCGGGTGGGGGGAAACACAGATACGCAGTATTTT | CSALRVGGNTDTQYF
TRBJ2-6 | TRBV27 | few | NA | TGTGCCAGCAGTTTCCAGATCAGCTCTGGGGCCAACGTCCTGACTTTC | CASSFQISSGANVLTF
TRBJ2-1 | TRBV12-3/TRBV12-4 | NA | TRBD2 | TGTGCCAGCAGTCAGAGGGCCCTTGGCGGGAGGGCAAGTAACAATGAGCAGTTCTTC | CASSQRALGGRASNNEQFF
TRBJ1-1 | TRBV6-6 | many | NA | TGTGCCAGCAGCGACGGACAGAACACTGAAGCTTTCTTT | CASSDGQNTEAFF
TRBJ2-7 | TRBV5-1 | NA | NA | TGCGCCAGCAGCTTGGGAGGGTCAACCTACGAGCAGTACTTC | CASSLGGSTYEQYF
TRBJ2-1 | TRBV12-3/TRBV12-4 | few | NA | TGTGCCAGCAGTTTTAGGAAGAATGAGCAGTTCTTC | CASSFRKNEQFF
TRBJ2-5 | TRBV15 | many | NA | TGTGCCACCAGCAGAGATCCCGGGAAACAAGAGACCCAGTACTTC | CATSRDPGKQETQYF
TRBJ1-2 | TRBV5-6 | NA | NA | TGTGCCAGCAGCTTCGGACACTACTATGGCTACACCTTC | CASSFGHYYGYTF
TRBJ2-3 | TRBV10-3 | NA | NA | TGTGCCATCAGTGAATCTGACCCTAGGGATACGCAGTATTTT | CAISESDPRDTQYF
TRBJ2-1 | TRBV20-1 | NA | NA | TGCAGCAGCCCACTAGGAAGAGAGCAGTTCTTC | CSSPLGREQFF
TRBJ2-5 | TRBV12-5 | few | TRBD1 | TGTGCTAGTGGCCTAAGTTCTAAAGGACAGGGCCAAGTAGAAAAAGAGACCCAGTACTTC | CASGLSSKGQGQVEKETQYF
TRBJ1-5 | TRBV6-1 | few | NA | TGTGCCAGCAGGGCCGGCAATCAGCCCCAGCATTTT | CASRAGNQPQHF
TRBJ2-1 | TRBV5-6 | few | NA | TGTGCCAGCGGCCAGGCCTACAATGAGCAGTTCTTC | CASGQAYNEQFF
TRBJ2-5 | TRBV6-1 | NA | NA | TGTGCCAGCAGGGAGTCAGGGCGGCCGACCCAGTACTTC | CASRESGRPTQYF
TRBJ2-7 | TRBV10-3 | few | NA | TGTGCCATCAGTGACAACTCATTCTACGAGCAGTACTTC | CAISDNSFYEQYF
TRBJ1-5 | TRBV12-3/TRBV12-4 | NA | NA | TGTGCCAGCAGTCCGACTGCAGGGGATCAGCCCCAGCATTTT | CASSPTAGDQPQHF
TRBJ2-2 | TRBV12-3/TRBV12-4 | NA | TRBD1 | TGTGCCAGCAGTTTAAGGACAGGGCAGGGCGGGGAGCTGTTTTTT | CASSLRTGQGGELFF
TRBJ1-5 | TRBV27 | NA | NA | TGTGCCAGCAAGTGGGGGGCAGGATCCAATCAGCCCCAGCATTTT | CASKWGAGSNQPQHF
TRBJ2-5 | TRBV30 | NA | NA | TGTGCCTGGGCCCCGGGTGAGACCCAGTACTTC | CAWAPGETQYF
TRBJ1-2 | TRBV29-1 | NA | NA | TGCAGCGTTCGGCCGGATGGTGGCTACACCTTC | CSVRPDGGYTF
TRBJ1-5 | TRBV20-1 | NA | NA | TGCAGTGCTACACAGCCACCCCAGCATTTT | CSATQPPQHF
TRBJ1-3 | TRBV15 | few | NA | TGTGCCACCAGCCGCTCGAATAAGGGGAGAGGAAACACCATATATTTT | CATSRSNKGRGNTIYF
TRBJ1-2 | TRBV3-1 | few | NA | TGTGCCAGCAGCCAAGATACCGCTAACTATGGCTACACCTTC | CASSQDTANYGYTF
TRBJ2-3 | TRBV24-1 | few | NA | TGTGCCACCAGTAGTACGCTGGGGAGCACAGATACGCAGTATTTT | CATSSTLGSTDTQYF
TRBJ2-7 | TRBV6-5 | few | TRBD2 | TGTGCCAGCAGGGCTAGCGGGATTAAATTCGAGCAGTACTTC | CASRASGIKFEQYF
TRBJ2-7 | TRBV5-6 | few | TRBD2 | TGTGCCAGCAGCCTAAAGCGGGGGGGCCTCTACGAGCAGTACTTC | CASSLKRGGLYEQYF
TRBJ2-1 | TRBV7-3 | few | TRBD2 | TGTGCCAGCAGCTTAACCCCTAGCGGGGCAGTTGAGCAGTTCTTC | CASSLTPSGAVEQFF
TRBJ1-4 | TRBV5-5 | few | NA | TGTGCCAGCAGCTTGTTTGGGGAGAGGAATGAAAAACTGTTTTTT | CASSLFGERNEKLFF
TRBJ2-4 | TRBV5-1 | few | NA | TGCGCCAGCAGACCCCAGGGGATGGCCAAAAACATTCAGTACTTC | CASRPQGMAKNIQYF
TRBJ1-5 | TRBV20-1 | NA | NA | TGCAGTGCTAGAGGCTCAGGGAATAGCAATCAGCCCCAGCATTTT | CSARGSGNSNQPQHF
TRBJ2-1 | TRBV24-1 | few | TRBD2 | TGTGCCACCAGTGACCATACTAGCGGGAGTGGCAATGAGCAGTTCTTC | CATSDHTSGSGNEQFF
TRBJ1-4 | TRBV12-3/TRBV12-4 | few | NA | TGTGCCAGCAGTTTAGGGGGGGATAATGAAAAACTGTTTTTT | CASSLGGDNEKLFF
TRBJ2-7 | TRBV9 | few | NA | TGTGCCAGCAGCGTAGCCGGAGCCTCCTACGAGCAGTACTTC | CASSVAGASYEQYF
TRBJ2-7 | TRBV7-2 | few | TRBD2 | TGTGCCAGCAGCCCCGCAGAGCGGGAGGGCTACGAGCAGTACTTC | CASSPAEREGYEQYF
TRBJ2-6 | TRBV7-9 | few | NA | TGTGCCAGCAGCGCACGCGATAACTCTGGGGCCAACGTCCTGACTTTC | CASSARDNSGANVLTF
TRBJ1-5 | TRBV27 | few | TRBD1 | TGTGCCAGCAGACCACAGGGGCGCAATCAGCCCCAGCATTTT | CASRPQGRNQPQHF
TRBJ2-5 | TRBV12-3/TRBV12-4 | NA | NA | TGTGCCAGCAGCGGGGGCAGGGCTCAGGGCCAGTACTTC | CASSGGRAQGQYF
TRBJ2-1 | TRBV9 | NA | NA | TGTGCCAGCAGCGTAGACTCACTGCGGGGAGAGCAGTTCTTC | CASSVDSLRGEQFF
TRBJ1-4 | TRBV11-2 | NA | TRBD1 | TGTGCCAGCAGCGGGACAGGCTTTAATGAAAAACTGTTTTTT | CASSGTGFNEKLFF